This T cell receptor (beta chain) appears in the sequencing data of a study of graft-versus-host responses after intestinal transplantation. The study's findings and limits: Subjects displaying graft-donor T cell macrochimerism possessed elevated graft-versus-host to host-versus-graft clonal ratios inside allografts.

The repertoire was sequenced with immunoSEQ multiplex PCR; TCRdb's copy has only in-frame clones and lacks some. Of roughly 70,000 clones listed, roughly 89% are singletons. In its sample, this clone was seen a few times. Its target is unknown. This TCR was sampled from a human patient who received an intestinal transplant, so some T cells may come from the graft donor. The source material was bone marrow, sampled 700 to 850 days after intestinal transplantation.

The CDR3 nucleotides are TGTGCCAGCAGTCCCCATGGGAGCAATCAGCCCCAGCATTTT. Residues: CASSPHGSNQPQHF. The gene calls are TRBV2 and TRBJ1-5; D call uncertain. The germline V and J ends were trimmed by 5 bases and 1 base, with 9 bases remaining between them. The CDR3 loop spans 14 amino acids. CDR1 and CDR2 (germline): SNHLY, FYNNEI. Filled out from reference TRBV2 and TRBJ1-5, the complete variable domain reads EPEVTQTPSHQVTQMGQEVILRCVPISNHLYFYWYRQILGQKVEFLVSFYNNEISEKSEIFDDQFSVERPDGSNFTLKIRSTKLEDSAMYFCASSPHGSNQPQHFGDGTRLSIL.